This TCR beta chain was recorded in a study of blood T cell repertoires in COVID-19. Recovery among Cohort 3 donors was established by two negative PCRs, clearance, or symptom resolution. V lost 0 bases and J lost 12; bases outside the gene matches: 9. Germline assignment: CDR1 MNHNS and CDR2 SASEGT. This CDR3 region has 15 residues. The assay was immunoSEQ multiplex PCR, and TCRdb's table has in-frame clones only and misses some. Found here are 450,000 or so clones, about 90% of them singletons; the top ten hold 0.55% to 0.75%. The origin of this receptor is a man younger than 30 who had recovered from COVID-19. The sample taken for sequencing was PBMCs or T cells enriched from blood (not recorded which). V and J are TRBV6-1 and TRBJ1-2, with TRBD1 identical over 11 bases. The CDR3 region has the DNA TGTGCCAGCAGTGAAGCGCTACAAGGGACAGGGGGTGACACCTTC. Protein: CASSEALQGTGGDTF.